The 10 T cell receptor beta chains in this list originate from one sample, sequenced in a study of graft-versus-host responses after intestinal transplantation. The authors processed graft tissue to release intraepithelial and lamina propria lymphocytes. Clones were sequenced by immunoSEQ multiplex PCR, and TCRdb holds only the in-frame ones, with some missing. The sample contains 29,000 or so clones, 65% to 80% of which appear only once. The material sequenced was ileum tissue, taken 98 days after intestinal transplantation. The receptor source for this set is a human patient who received an intestinal transplant, so some T cells may come from the graft donor.

This clone was counted between two and nine times. The rearrangement links TRBV5-1 to TRBJ1-2; no reliable D call. The germline V and J ends were trimmed by 2 bases and 3 bases, with 11 bases remaining between them. Germline V gene data show CDR1 as SGHRS and CDR2 as YFSETQ. The CDR3 has 14 amino acids. The CDR3 region is CASSFSREDYGYTF. CDR3 nucleotides: TGCGCCAGCAGCTTCTCCCGGGAAGACTATGGCTACACCTTC.

The V and J genes are TRBV14 and TRBJ2-1; D is uncertain. The CDR3 contains 17 residues. Trimming shortened V by 0 bases and J by 3 bases, and 15 bases separated the two germline ends. Germline V lookup: CDR1 SGHDN, CDR2 FVKESK. The CDR3 DNA is TGTGCCAGCAGCCAAGATCGGAAGGAAAGGATCTACAATGAGCAGTTCTTC. The encoded protein is CASSQDRKERIYNEQFF. Complete variable domain (other parts from reference TRBV14 and TRBJ2-1): EAGVTQFPSHSVIEKGQTVTLRCDPISGHDNLYWYRRVMGKEIKFLLHFVKESKQDESGMPNNRFLAERTGGTYSTLKVQPAELEDSGVYFCASSQDRKERIYNEQFFGPGTRLTVL.

This chain joins TRBV30 and TRBJ1-1, with D possibly TRBD1 on 5 matching bases. The V gene lost 4 bases and the J gene lost 10 bases, with 10 bases spanning the gap. The germline CDR1 and CDR2 sequences are GTSNPN and SVGIG (reference sequence). The CDR3 spans 10 residues. As DNA, the CDR3 is TGTGCCTGGACACAGGAAGTAGCTTTCTTT. It yields the protein CAWTQEVAFF.

V gene TRBV6-5 combines with J gene TRBJ2-3; D possibly uses TRBD1 or TRBD2 (6 bases each). CDR1 is MNHEY, CDR2 SVGAGI, per germline. The ends were cut back, 6 bases at V and 6 bases at J, with 13 bases in the middle. This CDR3 is 13 amino acids long. The CDR3 spells CASRLGGGDTQYF. The CDR3 coding sequence is TGTGCCAGCAGGCTGGGGGGCGGCGATACGCAGTATTTT.

V gene TRBV27 combines with J gene TRBJ2-7, with a weak D call TRBD1 (5 bases). The germline V gene encodes CDR1 MNHEY and CDR2 SMNVEV (reference sequence). The CDR3 sequence is 13 residues long. V lost 2 bases and J lost 4, with 9 bases in between. Written as DNA, the CDR3 is TGTGCCAGCAGTTTAGACAGAGAGTACGAGCAGTACTTC. Translation gives CASSLDREYEQYF.

This chain joins TRBV10-1 and TRBJ2-7; possibly TRBD2 for D (7 bases). From germline, CDR1 is WNHNN and CDR2 SYGVQD (reference sequence). Trimming took off 9 bases at V and 3 bases at J, with 15 bases between the two ends. This CDR3 has 13 amino acids. CDR3 bases: TGCGCCAGTGCCAAGGGGGGGCACTACGAGCAGTACTTC. This encodes CASAKGGHYEQYF.

CDR3 sequence (DNA): TGTGCCAGCAGGGGGGTTGAAGCTTTCTTT. It encodes CASRGVEAFF. This chain connects TRBV25-1 to TRBJ1-1; D is perhaps TRBD1 (5 bases). Trimming took 6 bases from V and 7 from J, leaving 6 bases between them. CDR3 length: 10 residues. From germline, CDR1 is MGHDK and CDR2 SYGVNS.

The chain recombines TRBV5-4 with TRBJ2-7, with D hard to call. The CDR3 runs to 11 residues. Germline loops: CDR1 SGHNT, CDR2 YYREEE (reference sequence). The V end lost 0 bases, the J end lost 5 bases, and 3 bases lay between the germline ends. CDR3 bases: TGTGCCAGCAGCTTGGGCGACGAGCAGTACTTC. Protein sequence: CASSLGDEQYF.

This chain links TRBV19 with TRBJ1-3; D not certain. Per the germline V gene, CDR1 is LNHDA and CDR2 is SQIVND (reference sequence). Between the trimmed V and J ends, which lost 9 bases and 3 bases, there was a span of 18 bases. This CDR3 is built from 15 residues. The CDR3: CASQDGRVVGNTIYF. The DNA of the CDR3 is TGTGCCAGCCAGGATGGACGTGTGGTTGGAAACACCATATATTTT.

This chain joins TRBV27 and TRBJ1-2, with 8 nucleotides matching TRBD1. The germline V gene encodes CDR1 MNHEY and CDR2 SMNVEV (reference sequence). CDR3 size: 16 residues. V shed 6 bases and J 5 bases; nucleotides not matched to a gene: 14. The CDR3, as DNA: TGTGCCAGCAGCCATCGACAGGGGTCACCTGTTTATGGCTACACCTTC. Translated: CASSHRQGSPVYGYTF.